These T cell receptor beta chains were read from a single sample in a study of T cell responses to AZD1222 COVID-19 vaccine. Assay used: immunoSEQ multiplex PCR; TCRdb lists only in-frame clones, some missing. The sample shows some 120,000 clones, 70% to 90% of them seen only once. Sequences were derived from peripheral blood, sampled on day 0 of AZD1222 vaccination. The receptor source for this set is an adult in good health. CDR3s include the opening cysteine and the closing phenylalanine or tryptophan. Each record gives: clone size, V gene, J gene, D gene, CDR3 DNA, CDR3 protein. A D gene is named only where the DNA matches it firmly. Rows may omit the clone size; those that give it use once, few, many or a size class.

-,TRBV5-1,TRBJ1-2,-,TGCGCCAGCAGCTTGGAGACATATGGCTACACCTTC,CASSLETYGYTF
-,TRBV18,TRBJ1-1,-,TGTGCCAGCTCACCACGGGAAGTAGTAAATGAAGCTTTCTTT,CASSPREVVNEAFF
-,TRBV6-5,TRBJ2-7,-,TGTGCCAGCAGTTATTCGGGGAAGACCAAGGACTTC,CASSYSGKTKDF
-,TRBV11-2,TRBJ2-2,-,TGTGCCAGCAGCTGGGAGAACACCGGGGAGCTGTTTTTT,CASSWENTGELFF
once,TRBV10-3,TRBJ2-3,TRBD2,TGTGCCATCAGTGAAGCGGGAGGGGTAAGCACAGATACGCAGTATTTT,CAISEAGGVSTDTQYF
-,TRBV3-1/TRBV3-2,TRBJ1-1,-,TGTGCCAGCAGCGGAAGGGAGGACTGGAACACTGAAGCTTTCTTT,CASSGREDWNTEAFF
-,TRBV7-2,TRBJ1-3,-,TGTGCCAGCAGCTTAGATGGGACGGGGGCCTCTGGAAACACCATATATTTT,CASSLDGTGASGNTIYF
-,TRBV2,TRBJ1-6,TRBD1,TGTGCCAGCAGGGCCCCGGGACAGGGGAATTCACCCCTCCACTTT,CASRAPGQGNSPLHF
-,TRBV6-2/TRBV6-3,TRBJ1-5,TRBD1,TGTGCCAGCAGTTATCCAATTGGGACAGCCACCTCTAGCAATCAGCCCCAGCATTTT,CASSYPIGTATSSNQPQHF
-,TRBV11-2,TRBJ2-7,TRBD2,TGTGCCAGCAGTTTTAGCGGGAGGGGGGAAGAGCAGTACTTC,CASSFSGRGEEQYF
-,TRBV20-1,TRBJ2-1,TRBD1,TGCAGTGCTCGACAGGGCAATGAGCAGTTCTTC,CSARQGNEQFF
-,TRBV27,TRBJ1-5,-,TGTGCCAGCAGTTTTGGTGGCAATCAGCCCCAGCATTTT,CASSFGGNQPQHF
-,TRBV3-1/TRBV3-2,TRBJ2-1,TRBD2,TGTGCCAGCAGCTTAACAAGCGGGGGTCAGAATGAGCAGTTCTTC,CASSLTSGGQNEQFF
once,TRBV9,TRBJ2-1,TRBD2,TGTGCCAGCAGCGTCCGAGGCCGGGGGGACAATGAGCAGTTCTTC,CASSVRGRGDNEQFF
-,TRBV6-6,TRBJ1-5,-,TGTGCCAGCAGTTACTCGAACGGGCAGCCCCAGCATTTT,CASSYSNGQPQHF
-,TRBV6-4,TRBJ1-5,-,TGTGCCAGCAGTGATTGTTATAGCAATCAGCCCCAGCATTTT,CASSDCYSNQPQHF
-,TRBV7-9,TRBJ1-1,-,TGTGCCAGCAGCTTAGAGCCGGGGAAAGCTTTCTTT,CASSLEPGKAFF
-,TRBV29-1,TRBJ1-5,-,TGCAGCGCGGGGGCGGCTCGCGATCAGCCCCAGCATTTT,CSAGAARDQPQHF
-,TRBV6-1,TRBJ1-2,-,TGTGCCAGCAGTGAAGCTAAGAACTATGGCTACACCTTC,CASSEAKNYGYTF
once,TRBV30,TRBJ1-2,-,TGTGCCTGGGCCGCGGCCGGCTATGGCTACACCTTC,CAWAAAGYGYTF
-,TRBV7-3,TRBJ2-2,TRBD1,TGTGCCAGCAGGGCCGGGACAGGGAACACCGGGGAGCTGTTTTTT,CASRAGTGNTGELFF
-,TRBV6-5,TRBJ2-7,TRBD1,TGTGCCAAACACCGGGACAGGGAGGACCACGAGCAGTACTTC,CAKHRDREDHEQYF
-,TRBV30,TRBJ1-2,-,TGTGCCTGGAGTTTCGGGGCGGCTAACTATGGCTACACCTTC,CAWSFGAANYGYTF
-,TRBV28,TRBJ1-5,TRBD1,TGTGCCAGCAGTTTGTTCACAGGGGGGCTTCAGCCCCAGCATTTT,CASSLFTGGLQPQHF
-,TRBV5-4,TRBJ2-7,-,TGTGCCAGCAGCTCCTTTACTCTGGTGGGGAGCGAGCAGTACTTC,CASSSFTLVGSEQYF
-,TRBV5-8,TRBJ2-3,-,TGTGCCAGCAGCCCCCGTGGCACGCAGTATTTT,CASSPRGTQYF
-,TRBV13,TRBJ2-7,-,TGTGCCAGCAGACGTCAGTCCGCTGCCTACGAGCAGTACTTC,CASRRQSAAYEQYF
-,TRBV7-6,TRBJ2-5,-,TGTGCCAGCAGCCTGAACAGGGCCCCCCAAGAGACCCAGTACTTC,CASSLNRAPQETQYF
-,TRBV30,TRBJ2-7,-,TGTGCCTGGAGGGGGGGGGCTAGCGTTTCCTACGAGCAGTACTTC,CAWRGGASVSYEQYF
few,TRBV6-5,TRBJ2-7,-,TGTGCCAGCAGTTACGACCCATGGGGAGAGCAGTACTTC,CASSYDPWGEQYF
-,TRBV3-1/TRBV3-2,TRBJ2-2,-,TGTGCCAGCAGCCAAGTGTCCGGAGTAAACACCGGGGAGCTGTTTTTT,CASSQVSGVNTGELFF
few,TRBV9,TRBJ1-2,-,TGTGCCAGCAGCGTAGCTGTGGGAACCTATGGCTACACCTTC,CASSVAVGTYGYTF
-,TRBV29-1,TRBJ1-4,TRBD1,TGCAGCGCCATCGGGACAGAGGGAAAACTGTTTTTT,CSAIGTEGKLFF
-,TRBV19,TRBJ2-7,-,TGTGCCAGTAGTATAGATTCCTACGAGCAGTACTTC,CASSIDSYEQYF
-,TRBV4-1,TRBJ2-5,TRBD2,TGCGCCAGCAGCCAGCCACCGGGACTAGCGGGAGAGACCCAGTACTTC,CASSQPPGLAGETQYF
-,TRBV5-4,TRBJ1-2,TRBD1,TGTGCCAGCAGCCTCACCGGGACAGGGGAAGGCTACACCTTC,CASSLTGTGEGYTF
-,TRBV7-9,TRBJ2-3,TRBD1,TGTGCCAGCAGCACAGGGGGCCAGGGCACAGATACGCAGTATTTT,CASSTGGQGTDTQYF
-,TRBV6-6,TRBJ2-7,-,TGTGCCAGCAGTTACCTCGGTGGATACGAGCAGTACTTC,CASSYLGGYEQYF
-,TRBV9,TRBJ2-5,TRBD2,TGTGCCAGCAGCGTAGGAGGGGGTTCGCGACTAGCGGGAATACAAGAGACCCAGTACTTC,CASSVGGGSRLAGIQETQYF